This T cell receptor (beta chain) was sequenced for a study of T cell responses to AZD1222 COVID-19 vaccine. The data were produced by immunoSEQ multiplex PCR, yet TCRdb's version contains in-frame clones alone and is incomplete. In the table there are some 45,000 clones, around 91% of which are singletons. This clone was found once. Trimming stripped 0 bases from V and 0 bases from J, with 14 bases between. Germline V CDR1 and CDR2: LGHNA, YSLEER. The CDR3 is made up of 18 amino acids. This TCR was recovered from an adult who received the AZD1222 COVID-19 vaccine. Here the sequenced sample was peripheral blood, taken 28 days after the second AZD1222 dose. The chain couples TRBV4-3 to TRBJ2-2; the D gene is possibly TRBD1 (6 bases). The CDR3 loop is CASSQDLAGAANTGELFF. DNA for the CDR3: TGCGCCAGCAGCCAAGATTTGGCAGGGGCCGCGAACACCGGGGAGCTGTTTTTT.